These T cell receptor beta chains were read from a single sample in a study of sequential checkpoint blockade in melanoma. Profiling relied on immunoSEQ multiplex PCR, and the TCRdb table lists in-frame clones only, not all of them. This sample carries thousands of clones, 15% to 20% of them seen once, and the ten largest clones take 23%. The material was tumor tissue (inferred from file names), obtained from a patient given nivolumab and ipilimumab in sequence. These receptors were collected from a human donor with melanoma. CDR3s include the opening cysteine and the closing phenylalanine or tryptophan. Each record gives: clone size, D gene, V gene, J gene, CDR3 protein, CDR3 DNA. A D gene is named only where the DNA matches it firmly. Rows give clone size only sometimes, using once, few, many, or a class for an expanded clone.

size: few
D: NA
V: TRBV29-1
J: TRBJ2-1
CDR3: CSVAGTHDSLQDEQFF
DNA: TGCAGCGTTGCAGGGACGCACGATAGTTTACAGGATGAGCAGTTCTTC

size: NA
D: TRBD1
V: TRBV5-1
J: TRBJ2-1
CDR3: CASNEPGQGSVGALF
DNA: TGCGCCAGCAACGAACCGGGACAGGGTAGCGTTGGGGCCCTCTTC

size: many
D: TRBD1
V: TRBV6-8
J: TRBJ1-5
CDR3: CASSYGTGGQPQHF
DNA: TGTGCCAGCAGTTACGGGACAGGGGGTCAGCCCCAGCATTTT

size: NA
D: NA
V: TRBV9
J: TRBJ2-3
CDR3: CASSTRPTDTQYF
DNA: TGTGCCAGCAGCACCCGTCCCACAGATACGCAGTATTTT

size: many
D: NA
V: TRBV9
J: TRBJ1-2
CDR3: CASSAQWTEDYGYTF
DNA: TGTGCCAGCAGCGCCCAGTGGACAGAGGACTATGGCTACACCTTC

size: few
D: NA
V: TRBV5-1
J: TRBJ2-5
CDR3: CASSSLDPQETQYF
DNA: TGCGCCAGCAGCTCTCTGGACCCACAAGAGACCCAGTACTTC

size: NA
D: TRBD2
V: TRBV5-1
J: TRBJ2-1
CDR3: CASSRRRREGHNEQFF
DNA: TGCGCCAGCAGCCGCCGGCGGCGGGAGGGACACAATGAGCAGTTCTTC

size: NA
D: NA
V: TRBV19
J: TRBJ1-4
CDR3: CASSIRQSATNEKLFF
DNA: TGTGCCAGTAGTATCAGACAGTCTGCAACTAATGAAAAACTGTTTTTT

size: NA
D: NA
V: TRBV15
J: TRBJ1-1
CDR3: CATSRARGGRMNTEAFF
DNA: TGTGCCACCAGCAGAGCCCGCGGGGGACGGATGAACACTGAAGCTTTCTTT

size: NA
D: NA
V: TRBV5-1
J: TRBJ2-2
CDR3: CASSLVGRATGELFF
DNA: TGCGCCAGCAGCTTGGTGGGCAGGGCCACCGGGGAGCTGTTTTTT

size: few
D: TRBD1
V: TRBV11-3
J: TRBJ2-7
CDR3: CASSFTGGSYEQYF
DNA: TGTGCCAGCAGCTTCACAGGGGGTTCCTACGAGCAGTACTTC

size: medium-sized
D: TRBD2
V: TRBV30
J: TRBJ2-5
CDR3: CAWGLAGWETQYF
DNA: TGTGCCTGGGGACTAGCGGGGTGGGAGACCCAGTACTTC

size: NA
D: NA
V: TRBV6-8
J: TRBJ1-1
CDR3: CASSNPGSVGAFF
DNA: TGTGCCAGCAGTAACCCCGGGAGTGTGGGAGCTTTCTTT

size: medium-sized
D: NA
V: TRBV6-7
J: TRBJ2-7
CDR3: CASSYQGEQYF
DNA: TGTGCCAGCAGTTACCAGGGGGAGCAGTACTTC

size: NA
D: TRBD1
V: TRBV18
J: TRBJ2-5
CDR3: CASSPLGTGQETQYF
DNA: TGTGCCAGCTCACCACTAGGGACAGGCCAAGAGACCCAGTACTTC

size: NA
D: NA
V: TRBV5-1
J: TRBJ1-3
CDR3: CASSLAGSAAGNTIYF
DNA: TGCGCCAGCAGTCTCGCCGGGAGTGCGGCTGGAAACACCATATATTTT

size: NA
D: NA
V: TRBV6-4
J: TRBJ1-1
CDR3: CATRLSTEAFF
DNA: TGTGCCACCCGACTGAGCACTGAAGCTTTCTTT

size: medium-sized
D: NA
V: TRBV11-3
J: TRBJ1-4
CDR3: CASSLGVVDEKLFF
DNA: TGTGCCAGCAGCTTAGGGGTTGTGGATGAAAAACTGTTTTTT

size: medium-sized
D: TRBD2
V: TRBV11-3
J: TRBJ2-1
CDR3: CASSLGRGLGNEQFF
DNA: TGTGCCAGCAGCTTGGGGCGGGGACTAGGTAATGAGCAGTTCTTC

size: NA
D: TRBD2
V: TRBV19
J: TRBJ2-7
CDR3: CASGRGDYEQYF
DNA: TGTGCCAGTGGGCGGGGGGACTACGAGCAGTACTTC

size: NA
D: TRBD2
V: TRBV10-2
J: TRBJ2-7
CDR3: CASRAGESYEQYF
DNA: TGCGCCAGCAGAGCGGGAGAAAGTTACGAGCAGTACTTC

size: NA
D: NA
V: TRBV19
J: TRBJ2-5
CDR3: CASSRAGVETQYF
DNA: TGTGCCAGTAGTCGGGCAGGGGTTGAGACCCAGTACTTC

size: many
D: NA
V: TRBV6-8
J: TRBJ1-2
CDR3: CASSSATGLGHYGYTF
DNA: TGTGCCAGCAGTAGCGCAACAGGGTTGGGGCACTATGGCTACACCTTC

size: NA
D: TRBD1
V: TRBV5-1
J: TRBJ1-5
CDR3: CASSLEPGRGSQPQHF
DNA: TGCGCCAGCAGCTTGGAGCCGGGCAGGGGGTCTCAGCCCCAGCATTTT

size: NA
D: NA
V: TRBV19
J: TRBJ2-3
CDR3: CASRTGFADTQYF
DNA: TGTGCCAGTCGTACAGGTTTTGCAGATACGCAGTATTTT

size: few
D: NA
V: TRBV5-1
J: TRBJ1-1
CDR3: CASSLGGAGPNTEAFF
DNA: TGCGCCAGCAGCTTGGGAGGGGCAGGGCCGAACACTGAAGCTTTCTTT